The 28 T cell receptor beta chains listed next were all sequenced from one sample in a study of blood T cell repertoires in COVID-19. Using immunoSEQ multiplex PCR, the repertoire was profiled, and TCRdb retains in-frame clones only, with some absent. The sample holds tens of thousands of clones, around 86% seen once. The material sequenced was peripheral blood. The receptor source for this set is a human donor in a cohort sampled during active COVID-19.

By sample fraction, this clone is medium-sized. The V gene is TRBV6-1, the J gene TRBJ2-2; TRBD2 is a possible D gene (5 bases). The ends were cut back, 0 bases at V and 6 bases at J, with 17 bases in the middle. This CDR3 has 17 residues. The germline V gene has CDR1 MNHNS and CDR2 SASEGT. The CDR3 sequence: CASSEAGWLANAGELFF. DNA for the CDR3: TGTGCCAGCAGTGAAGCAGGTTGGCTAGCCAACGCCGGGGAGCTGTTTTTT.

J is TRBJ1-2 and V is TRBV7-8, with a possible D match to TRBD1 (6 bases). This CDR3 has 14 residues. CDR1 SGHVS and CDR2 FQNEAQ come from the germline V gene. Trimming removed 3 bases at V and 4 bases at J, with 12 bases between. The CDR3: CASSFSGEGYGYTF. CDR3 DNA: TGTGCCAGCAGCTTTTCAGGGGAAGGCTATGGCTACACCTTC.

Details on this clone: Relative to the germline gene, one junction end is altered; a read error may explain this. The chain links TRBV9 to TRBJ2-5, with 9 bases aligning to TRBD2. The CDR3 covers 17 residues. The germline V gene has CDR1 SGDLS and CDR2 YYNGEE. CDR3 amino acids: CASSAGGASGLQETQYF. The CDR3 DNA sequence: TGCGCCAGCAGCGCGGGGGGGGCTAGCGGTTTACAAGAGACCCAGTACTTC.

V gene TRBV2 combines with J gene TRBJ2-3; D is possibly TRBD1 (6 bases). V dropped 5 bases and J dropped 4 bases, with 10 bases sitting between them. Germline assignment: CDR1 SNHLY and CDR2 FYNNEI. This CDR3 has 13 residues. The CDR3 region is CASSLGAADTQYF. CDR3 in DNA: TGTGCCAGCAGTTTGGGGGCCGCAGATACGCAGTATTTT.

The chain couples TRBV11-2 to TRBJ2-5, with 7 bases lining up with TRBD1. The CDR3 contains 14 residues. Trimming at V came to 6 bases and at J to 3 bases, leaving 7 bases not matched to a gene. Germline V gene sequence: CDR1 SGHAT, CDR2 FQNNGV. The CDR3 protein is CASRSDRDKETQYF. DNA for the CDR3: TGTGCCAGCAGATCCGACAGGGATAAAGAGACCCAGTACTTC.

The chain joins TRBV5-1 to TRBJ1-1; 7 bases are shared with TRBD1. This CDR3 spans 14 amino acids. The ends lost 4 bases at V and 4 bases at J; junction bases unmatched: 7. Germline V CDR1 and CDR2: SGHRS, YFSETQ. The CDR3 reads CASSIGQEGTEAFF. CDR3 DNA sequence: TGCGCCAGCAGCATCGGACAGGAGGGCACTGAAGCTTTCTTT.

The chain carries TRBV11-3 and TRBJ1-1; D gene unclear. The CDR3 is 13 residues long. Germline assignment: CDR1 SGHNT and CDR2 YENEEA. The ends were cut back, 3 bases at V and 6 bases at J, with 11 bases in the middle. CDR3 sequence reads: CASSLEGRAEAFF. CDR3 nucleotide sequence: TGTGCCAGCAGCTTGGAGGGCCGCGCTGAAGCTTTCTTT.

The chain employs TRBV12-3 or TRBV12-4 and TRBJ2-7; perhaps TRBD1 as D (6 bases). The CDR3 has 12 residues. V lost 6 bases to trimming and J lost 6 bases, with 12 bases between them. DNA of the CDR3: TGTGCCAGCAGCGCCCGCAGGGGCGAGCAGTACTTC. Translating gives CASSARRGEQYF.

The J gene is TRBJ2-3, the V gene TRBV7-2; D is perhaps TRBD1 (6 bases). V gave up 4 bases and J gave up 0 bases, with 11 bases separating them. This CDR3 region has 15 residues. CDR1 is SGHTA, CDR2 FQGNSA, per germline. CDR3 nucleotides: TGTGCCAGCAGCTCGGGACAACCTAGCACAGATACGCAGTATTTT. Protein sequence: CASSSGQPSTDTQYF.

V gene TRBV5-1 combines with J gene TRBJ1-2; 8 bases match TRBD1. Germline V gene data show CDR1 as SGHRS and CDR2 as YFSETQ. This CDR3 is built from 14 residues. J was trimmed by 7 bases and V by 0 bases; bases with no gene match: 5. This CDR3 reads CASSLDRGSSGYTF. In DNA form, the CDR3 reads TGCGCCAGCAGCTTGGACAGGGGGTCCTCTGGCTACACCTTC. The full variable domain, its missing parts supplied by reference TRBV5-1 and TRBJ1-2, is KAGVTQTPRYLIKTRGQQVTLSCSPISGHRSVSWYQQTPGQGLQFLFEYFSETQRNKGNFPGRFSGRQFSNSRSEMNVSTLELGDSALYLCASSLDRGSSGYTFGSGTRLTVV.

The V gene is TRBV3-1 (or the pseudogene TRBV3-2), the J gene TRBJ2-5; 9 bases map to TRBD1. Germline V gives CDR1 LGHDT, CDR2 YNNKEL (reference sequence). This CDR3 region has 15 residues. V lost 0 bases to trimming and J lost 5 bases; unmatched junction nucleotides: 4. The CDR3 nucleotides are TGTGCCAGCAGCCAAGATCAGACAGGGGGGGAGACCCAGTACTTC. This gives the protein CASSQDQTGGETQYF.

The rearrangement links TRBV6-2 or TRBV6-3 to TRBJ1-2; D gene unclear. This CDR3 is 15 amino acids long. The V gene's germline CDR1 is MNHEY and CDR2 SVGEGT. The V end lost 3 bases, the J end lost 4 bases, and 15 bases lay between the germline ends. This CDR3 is CASSYLTSGVYGYTF. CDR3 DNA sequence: TGTGCCAGCAGTTATCTGACTAGCGGAGTCTATGGCTACACCTTC.

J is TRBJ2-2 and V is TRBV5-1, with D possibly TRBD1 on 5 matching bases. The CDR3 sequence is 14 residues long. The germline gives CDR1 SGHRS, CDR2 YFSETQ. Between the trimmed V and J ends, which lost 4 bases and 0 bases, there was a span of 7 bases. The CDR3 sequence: CASSRQPNTGELFF. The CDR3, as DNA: TGCGCCAGCAGCCGACAGCCGAACACCGGGGAGCTGTTTTTT.

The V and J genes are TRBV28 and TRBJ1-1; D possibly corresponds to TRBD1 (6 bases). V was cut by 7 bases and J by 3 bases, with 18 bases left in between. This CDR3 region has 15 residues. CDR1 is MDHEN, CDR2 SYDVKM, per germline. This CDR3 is CASMRGPRQDTEAFF. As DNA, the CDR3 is TGTGCCAGCATGAGAGGCCCGAGACAGGACACTGAAGCTTTCTTT.

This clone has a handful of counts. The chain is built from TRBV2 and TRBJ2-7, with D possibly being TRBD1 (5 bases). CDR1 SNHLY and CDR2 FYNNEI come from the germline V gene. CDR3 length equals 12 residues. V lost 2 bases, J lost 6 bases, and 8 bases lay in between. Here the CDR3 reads CASSERTSEQYF. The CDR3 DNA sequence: TGTGCCAGCAGTGAAAGGACATCCGAGCAGTACTTC.

The CDR3 region is CASSVGIAGNSYEQYF. CDR3 nucleotide sequence: TGTGCCAGCAGTGTAGGGATAGCGGGGAATTCCTACGAGCAGTACTTC. V and J are TRBV6-1 and TRBJ2-7, with 8 bases fitting TRBD2. V dropped 4 bases and J dropped 1; count of bases not matched to a gene: 9. Germline CDR1 reads MNHNS; CDR2 reads SASEGT. CDR3 length: 16 amino acids.

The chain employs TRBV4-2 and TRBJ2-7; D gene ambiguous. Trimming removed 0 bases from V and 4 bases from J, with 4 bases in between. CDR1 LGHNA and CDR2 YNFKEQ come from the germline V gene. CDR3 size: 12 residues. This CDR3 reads CASSQDRYEQYF. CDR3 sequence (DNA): TGTGCCAGCAGCCAAGACAGATACGAGCAGTACTTC.

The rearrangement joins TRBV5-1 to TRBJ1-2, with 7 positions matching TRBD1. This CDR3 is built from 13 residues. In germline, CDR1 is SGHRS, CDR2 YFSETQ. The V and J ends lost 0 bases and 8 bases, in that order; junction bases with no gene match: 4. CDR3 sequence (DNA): TGCGCCAGCAGCTTGGGGGACAGTATCGGCTACACCTTC. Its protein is CASSLGDSIGYTF.

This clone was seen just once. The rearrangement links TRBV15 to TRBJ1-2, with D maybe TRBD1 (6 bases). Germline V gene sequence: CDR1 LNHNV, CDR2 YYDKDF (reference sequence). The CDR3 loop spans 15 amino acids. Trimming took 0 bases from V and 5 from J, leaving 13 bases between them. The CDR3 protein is CATSREYGQGYGYTF. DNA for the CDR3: TGTGCCACCAGCAGAGAATACGGGCAGGGGTATGGCTACACCTTC.

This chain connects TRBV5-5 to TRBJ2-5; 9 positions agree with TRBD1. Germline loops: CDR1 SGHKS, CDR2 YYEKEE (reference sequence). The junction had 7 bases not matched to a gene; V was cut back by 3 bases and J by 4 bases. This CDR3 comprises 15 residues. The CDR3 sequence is CASSWGLTGGETQYF. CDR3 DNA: TGTGCCAGCAGCTGGGGCCTGACAGGGGGAGAGACCCAGTACTTC.

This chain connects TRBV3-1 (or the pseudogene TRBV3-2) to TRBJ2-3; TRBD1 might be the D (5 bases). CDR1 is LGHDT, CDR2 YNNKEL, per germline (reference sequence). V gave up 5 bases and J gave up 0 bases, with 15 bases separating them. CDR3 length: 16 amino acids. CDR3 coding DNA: TGTGCCAGCAGCTCACTCAGGGTGTTTAGCACAGATACGCAGTATTTT. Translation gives CASSSLRVFSTDTQYF.

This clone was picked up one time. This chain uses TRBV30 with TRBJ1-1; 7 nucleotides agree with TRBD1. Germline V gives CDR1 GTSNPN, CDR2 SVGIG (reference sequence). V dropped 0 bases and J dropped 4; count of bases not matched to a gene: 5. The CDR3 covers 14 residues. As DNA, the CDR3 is TGTGCCTGGAGTGTAAAGGGGGCGGGCACTGAAGCTTTCTTT. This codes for CAWSVKGAGTEAFF. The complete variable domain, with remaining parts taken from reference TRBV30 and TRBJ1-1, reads SQTIHQWPATLVQPVGSPLSLECTVEGTSNPNLYWYRQAAGRGLQLLFYSVGIGQISSEVPQNLSASRPQDRQFILSSKKLLLSDSGFYLCAWSVKGAGTEAFFGQGTRLTVV.

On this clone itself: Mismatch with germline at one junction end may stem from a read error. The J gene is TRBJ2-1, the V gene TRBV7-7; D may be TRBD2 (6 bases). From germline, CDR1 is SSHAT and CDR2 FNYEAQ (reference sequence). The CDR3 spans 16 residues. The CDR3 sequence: CASSSQGGAGYNEQFF. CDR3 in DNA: TGTGCTAGCAGCTCCCAGGGAGGCGCGGGATACAATGAGCAGTTCTTC.

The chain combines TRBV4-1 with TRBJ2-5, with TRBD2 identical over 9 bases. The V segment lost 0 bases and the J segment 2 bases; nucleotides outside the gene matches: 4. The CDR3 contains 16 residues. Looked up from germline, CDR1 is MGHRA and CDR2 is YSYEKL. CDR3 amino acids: CASSQDAGGRQETQYF. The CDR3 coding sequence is TGCGCCAGCAGCCAAGATGCGGGGGGGCGGCAAGAGACCCAGTACTTC.

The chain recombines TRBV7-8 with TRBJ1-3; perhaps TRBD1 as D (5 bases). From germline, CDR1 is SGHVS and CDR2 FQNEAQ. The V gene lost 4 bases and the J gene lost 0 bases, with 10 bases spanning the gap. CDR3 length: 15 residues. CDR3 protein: CASSSGGASGNTIYF. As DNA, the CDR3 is TGTGCCAGCAGCTCAGGCGGGGCCTCTGGAAACACCATATATTTT.

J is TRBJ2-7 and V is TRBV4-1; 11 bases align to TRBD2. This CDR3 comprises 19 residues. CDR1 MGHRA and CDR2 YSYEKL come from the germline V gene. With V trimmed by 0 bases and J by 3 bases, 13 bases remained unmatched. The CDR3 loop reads CASSQESPLLAGEGYEQYF. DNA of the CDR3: TGCGCCAGCAGCCAAGAAAGCCCCCTACTAGCGGGGGAGGGCTACGAGCAGTACTTC.

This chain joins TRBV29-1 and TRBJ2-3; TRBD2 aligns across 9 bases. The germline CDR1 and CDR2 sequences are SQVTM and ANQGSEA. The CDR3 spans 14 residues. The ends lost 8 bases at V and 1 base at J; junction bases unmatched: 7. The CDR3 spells CSTGRGGGTDTQYF. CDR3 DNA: TGCAGCACAGGGCGGGGGGGTGGCACAGATACGCAGTATTTT.

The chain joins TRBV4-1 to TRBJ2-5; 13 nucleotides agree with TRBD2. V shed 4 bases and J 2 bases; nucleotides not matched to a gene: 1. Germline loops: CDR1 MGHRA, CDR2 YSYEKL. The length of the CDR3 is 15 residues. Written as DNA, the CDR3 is TGCGCCAGCAGCCCGGGACTAGCGGGACAAGAGACCCAGTACTTC. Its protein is CASSPGLAGQETQYF.